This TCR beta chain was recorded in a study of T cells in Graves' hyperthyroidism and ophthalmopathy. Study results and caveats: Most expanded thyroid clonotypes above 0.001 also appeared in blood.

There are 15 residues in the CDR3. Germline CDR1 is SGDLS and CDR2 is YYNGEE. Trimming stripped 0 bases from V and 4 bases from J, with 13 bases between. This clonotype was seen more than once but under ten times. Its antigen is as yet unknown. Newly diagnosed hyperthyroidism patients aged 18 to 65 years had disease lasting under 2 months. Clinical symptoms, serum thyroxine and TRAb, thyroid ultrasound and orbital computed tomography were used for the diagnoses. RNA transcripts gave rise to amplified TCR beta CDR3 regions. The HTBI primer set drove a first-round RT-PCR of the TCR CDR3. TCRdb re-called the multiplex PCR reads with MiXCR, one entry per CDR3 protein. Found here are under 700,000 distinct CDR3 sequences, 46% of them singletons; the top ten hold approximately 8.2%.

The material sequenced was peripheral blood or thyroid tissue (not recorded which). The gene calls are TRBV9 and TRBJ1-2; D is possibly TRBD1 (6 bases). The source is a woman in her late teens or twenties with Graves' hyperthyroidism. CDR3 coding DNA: TGTGCCAGCAGCGTAGAGGAGGGGGGGTTCTATGGCTACACCTTC. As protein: CASSVEEGGFYGYTF.